A selection of T cell receptor beta chains follows, all from one sample in a study of cytomegalovirus exposure and HLA in healthy donors. Repertoires were generated with immunoSEQ multiplex PCR, while TCRdb's copy carries only in-frame clones and drops some. The sample comprises approximately 80,000 clones, roughly 73% of which are singletons, and about 16% rests with the top ten. The sequencing sample was made of PBMCs. These receptors all stem from a woman aged 40 to 55 in good health and CMV-seropositive. CDR3s include the opening cysteine and the closing phenylalanine or tryptophan. The D gene is left open where the match is weak. The listing skips clone size in some rows; elsewhere it reads once, few, many or a size class.

v_gene	j_gene	d_gene	len	abundance	CDR3nt	CDR3aa
TRBV19	TRBJ2-7	-	14	few	TGTGCCAGTAGCCCATGGAGCGGCCCCTACGAGCAGTACTTC	CASSPWSGPYEQYF
TRBV5-6	TRBJ2-7	TRBD2	15	once	TGTGCCAGCAGCTTGACTAGCGGGAGTGTCAACGAGCAGTACTTC	CASSLTSGSVNEQYF
TRBV4-2	TRBJ1-5	TRBD1	14	-	TGTGCCAGCAGCCGGACAGGCGACAATGGTCCCCAGCATTTT	CASSRTGDNGPQHF
TRBV7-6	TRBJ2-6	TRBD1	16	-	TGTGCCAGCAGCAGGGGGACAGGGTATGGGGCCAACGTCCTGACTTTC	CASSRGTGYGANVLTF
TRBV28	TRBJ2-7	-	14	-	TGTGCCAGCAGTTTGATAAGCGGAACCTACGAGCAGTACTTC	CASSLISGTYEQYF
TRBV2	TRBJ1-1	TRBD1	15	-	TGTGCCAGCAAGAGACAGGGGGTTATTGGCACTGAAGCTTTCTTT	CASKRQGVIGTEAFF
TRBV7-6	TRBJ2-5	-	14	-	TGTGCCAGCAGCCCAGAACAGGGAGAAGAGACCCAGTACTTC	CASSPEQGEETQYF
TRBV7-9	TRBJ1-5	-	13	-	TGTGCCAGCAGGGGGCAAGGGAATCAGCCCCAGCATTTT	CASRGQGNQPQHF
TRBV7-2	TRBJ2-3	TRBD2	16	-	TGTGCCAGCAACCGGGCGGGGGGGAGTGGAACAGATACGCAGTATTTT	CASNRAGGSGTDTQYF
TRBV6-5	TRBJ1-1	-	11	-	TGTGCCAGCAATAGGAACACTGAAGCTTTCTTT	CASNRNTEAFF
TRBV6-4	TRBJ2-4	-	14	-	TGTGCCAGCAGTCCGGACAGCCGGAAAAACATTCAGTACTTC	CASSPDSRKNIQYF
TRBV7-7	TRBJ2-5	-	15	-	TGTGCTAGCGGAAACCTACCAGGGTACCAAGAGACCCAGTACTTC	CASGNLPGYQETQYF
TRBV28	TRBJ2-5	TRBD2	15	-	TGTGCCAGCAGTTTTAGCGGAGCGGGGGGAGAGACCCAGTACTTC	CASSFSGAGGETQYF
TRBV14	TRBJ1-2	TRBD1	14	-	TGTGCCAGCAGCCAAGTCACAGGGGTGGGCGGCTACACCTTC	CASSQVTGVGGYTF
TRBV5-6	TRBJ1-3	-	13	-	TGTGCCAGCAGCATTCGACAGGGAAACACCATATATTTT	CASSIRQGNTIYF
TRBV27	TRBJ1-2	-	13	-	TGTGCCAGCAGTTTAACTGCACAGCGGGGCTACACCTTC	CASSLTAQRGYTF
TRBV5-1	TRBJ1-4	TRBD1	16	-	TGCGCCAGCAGCGCCATACAGGGGGCGAGGGGTGAAAAACTGTTTTTT	CASSAIQGARGEKLFF
TRBV5-6	TRBJ2-7	TRBD1	16	-	TGTGCCAGCAGCTCGACCGGGACAGGGTCCTCCTACGAGCAGTACTTC	CASSSTGTGSSYEQYF
TRBV5-1	TRBJ2-2	TRBD1	15	-	TGCGCCAGCAGCTTGGAGGGACAGATCACCGGGGAGCTGTTTTTT	CASSLEGQITGELFF
TRBV29-1	TRBJ2-7	TRBD1	13	-	TGCAGCGTTGTTTTGGACAGGGCTCTCGAGCAGTACTTC	CSVVLDRALEQYF
TRBV27	TRBJ1-2	TRBD1	14	-	TGTGCCAGCAGTATGAGACAGGGTCGATATGGCTACACCTTC	CASSMRQGRYGYTF
TRBV20-1	TRBJ2-1	TRBD2	11	-	TGCAGTGGCGTCACTAGCGGAGAGCAGTTCTTC	CSGVTSGEQFF
TRBV9	TRBJ2-6	TRBD2	16	-	TGTGCCAGCAGCGCGGCCGGGACTACTGGGGCCAACGTCCTGACTTTC	CASSAAGTTGANVLTF
TRBV7-9	TRBJ1-1	-	14	-	TGTGCCAGCAGCTTATCGGGAGGGTACACTGAAGCTTTCTTT	CASSLSGGYTEAFF
TRBV4-1	TRBJ1-1	TRBD1	16	few	TGCGCCAGCAGCCCCGACAGGGGGCGCCGGAACACTGAAGCTTTCTTT	CASSPDRGRRNTEAFF
TRBV27	TRBJ2-1	-	17	-	TGTGCCAGCAGTCGCACTCTTCCCCCCACTAGCTACAATGAGCAGTTCTTC	CASSRTLPPTSYNEQFF
TRBV13	TRBJ1-6	TRBD1	13	-	TGTGCCAGCAGCCAATGGACAGGTTCACCCCTCCACTTT	CASSQWTGSPLHF
TRBV19	TRBJ2-3	-	13	few	TGTGCCAGTAGAAATAACGGGGGAGATACGCAGTATTTT	CASRNNGGDTQYF
TRBV5-1	TRBJ1-2	TRBD1	14	once	TGCGCCAGCAGCCCGACAGGGAAGGACTATGGCTACACCTTC	CASSPTGKDYGYTF
TRBV5-1	TRBJ1-2	TRBD1	14	-	TGCGCCAGCAGCTTCGGGACAGGGGCCTATGGCTACACCTTC	CASSFGTGAYGYTF
TRBV9	TRBJ2-2	TRBD2	16	-	TGTGCCAGCAGCTCCGGGACTAGCGGGAGAGGTGGGGAGCTGTTTTTT	CASSSGTSGRGGELFF
TRBV28	TRBJ1-5	-	13	once	TGTGCCAGCAGTTTATTTCAGGGACAGCCCCAGCATTTT	CASSLFQGQPQHF
TRBV27	TRBJ2-3	TRBD2	18	-	TGTGCCAGCAGTTTGGGGGGACGTGCGGGAGTTTACGCAGATACGCAGTATTTT	CASSLGGRAGVYADTQYF
TRBV18	TRBJ2-5	-	13	-	TGTGCCAGCTCACGTGACCTGGGCGAGACCCAGTACTTC	CASSRDLGETQYF
TRBV5-4	TRBJ1-1	-	17	-	TGTGCCAGCAGCTTGGACAGGGCGAGGGCTCTGAACACTGAAGCTTTCTTT	CASSLDRARALNTEAFF
TRBV19	TRBJ1-5	-	15	once	TGTGCCAGTAGTATAGGTCACAATCGCAATCAGCCCCAGCATTTT	CASSIGHNRNQPQHF
TRBV7-9	TRBJ1-2	TRBD1	13	-	TGTGCCAGCAGCCCGGACAGGTCCTATGGCTACACCTTC	CASSPDRSYGYTF
TRBV4-3	TRBJ2-2	TRBD1	17	-	TGCGCCAGCAGCCGTGAACCGGGACAGACGAACACCGGGGAGCTGTTTTTT	CASSREPGQTNTGELFF
TRBV4-3	TRBJ2-7	-	15	-	TGCGCCAGCAGCCAGGACAGAAGTGGACGGGCGGAGCAGTACTTC	CASSQDRSGRAEQYF
TRBV14	TRBJ2-7	-	14	few	TGTGCCAGCAGCCTCATGGACAGAAACTACGAGCAGTACTTC	CASSLMDRNYEQYF
TRBV30	TRBJ1-6	-	19	-	TGTGCCTGGATCGCTATGAAGCCGGGACATGGTCCTTATAATTCACCCCTCCACTTT	CAWIAMKPGHGPYNSPLHF